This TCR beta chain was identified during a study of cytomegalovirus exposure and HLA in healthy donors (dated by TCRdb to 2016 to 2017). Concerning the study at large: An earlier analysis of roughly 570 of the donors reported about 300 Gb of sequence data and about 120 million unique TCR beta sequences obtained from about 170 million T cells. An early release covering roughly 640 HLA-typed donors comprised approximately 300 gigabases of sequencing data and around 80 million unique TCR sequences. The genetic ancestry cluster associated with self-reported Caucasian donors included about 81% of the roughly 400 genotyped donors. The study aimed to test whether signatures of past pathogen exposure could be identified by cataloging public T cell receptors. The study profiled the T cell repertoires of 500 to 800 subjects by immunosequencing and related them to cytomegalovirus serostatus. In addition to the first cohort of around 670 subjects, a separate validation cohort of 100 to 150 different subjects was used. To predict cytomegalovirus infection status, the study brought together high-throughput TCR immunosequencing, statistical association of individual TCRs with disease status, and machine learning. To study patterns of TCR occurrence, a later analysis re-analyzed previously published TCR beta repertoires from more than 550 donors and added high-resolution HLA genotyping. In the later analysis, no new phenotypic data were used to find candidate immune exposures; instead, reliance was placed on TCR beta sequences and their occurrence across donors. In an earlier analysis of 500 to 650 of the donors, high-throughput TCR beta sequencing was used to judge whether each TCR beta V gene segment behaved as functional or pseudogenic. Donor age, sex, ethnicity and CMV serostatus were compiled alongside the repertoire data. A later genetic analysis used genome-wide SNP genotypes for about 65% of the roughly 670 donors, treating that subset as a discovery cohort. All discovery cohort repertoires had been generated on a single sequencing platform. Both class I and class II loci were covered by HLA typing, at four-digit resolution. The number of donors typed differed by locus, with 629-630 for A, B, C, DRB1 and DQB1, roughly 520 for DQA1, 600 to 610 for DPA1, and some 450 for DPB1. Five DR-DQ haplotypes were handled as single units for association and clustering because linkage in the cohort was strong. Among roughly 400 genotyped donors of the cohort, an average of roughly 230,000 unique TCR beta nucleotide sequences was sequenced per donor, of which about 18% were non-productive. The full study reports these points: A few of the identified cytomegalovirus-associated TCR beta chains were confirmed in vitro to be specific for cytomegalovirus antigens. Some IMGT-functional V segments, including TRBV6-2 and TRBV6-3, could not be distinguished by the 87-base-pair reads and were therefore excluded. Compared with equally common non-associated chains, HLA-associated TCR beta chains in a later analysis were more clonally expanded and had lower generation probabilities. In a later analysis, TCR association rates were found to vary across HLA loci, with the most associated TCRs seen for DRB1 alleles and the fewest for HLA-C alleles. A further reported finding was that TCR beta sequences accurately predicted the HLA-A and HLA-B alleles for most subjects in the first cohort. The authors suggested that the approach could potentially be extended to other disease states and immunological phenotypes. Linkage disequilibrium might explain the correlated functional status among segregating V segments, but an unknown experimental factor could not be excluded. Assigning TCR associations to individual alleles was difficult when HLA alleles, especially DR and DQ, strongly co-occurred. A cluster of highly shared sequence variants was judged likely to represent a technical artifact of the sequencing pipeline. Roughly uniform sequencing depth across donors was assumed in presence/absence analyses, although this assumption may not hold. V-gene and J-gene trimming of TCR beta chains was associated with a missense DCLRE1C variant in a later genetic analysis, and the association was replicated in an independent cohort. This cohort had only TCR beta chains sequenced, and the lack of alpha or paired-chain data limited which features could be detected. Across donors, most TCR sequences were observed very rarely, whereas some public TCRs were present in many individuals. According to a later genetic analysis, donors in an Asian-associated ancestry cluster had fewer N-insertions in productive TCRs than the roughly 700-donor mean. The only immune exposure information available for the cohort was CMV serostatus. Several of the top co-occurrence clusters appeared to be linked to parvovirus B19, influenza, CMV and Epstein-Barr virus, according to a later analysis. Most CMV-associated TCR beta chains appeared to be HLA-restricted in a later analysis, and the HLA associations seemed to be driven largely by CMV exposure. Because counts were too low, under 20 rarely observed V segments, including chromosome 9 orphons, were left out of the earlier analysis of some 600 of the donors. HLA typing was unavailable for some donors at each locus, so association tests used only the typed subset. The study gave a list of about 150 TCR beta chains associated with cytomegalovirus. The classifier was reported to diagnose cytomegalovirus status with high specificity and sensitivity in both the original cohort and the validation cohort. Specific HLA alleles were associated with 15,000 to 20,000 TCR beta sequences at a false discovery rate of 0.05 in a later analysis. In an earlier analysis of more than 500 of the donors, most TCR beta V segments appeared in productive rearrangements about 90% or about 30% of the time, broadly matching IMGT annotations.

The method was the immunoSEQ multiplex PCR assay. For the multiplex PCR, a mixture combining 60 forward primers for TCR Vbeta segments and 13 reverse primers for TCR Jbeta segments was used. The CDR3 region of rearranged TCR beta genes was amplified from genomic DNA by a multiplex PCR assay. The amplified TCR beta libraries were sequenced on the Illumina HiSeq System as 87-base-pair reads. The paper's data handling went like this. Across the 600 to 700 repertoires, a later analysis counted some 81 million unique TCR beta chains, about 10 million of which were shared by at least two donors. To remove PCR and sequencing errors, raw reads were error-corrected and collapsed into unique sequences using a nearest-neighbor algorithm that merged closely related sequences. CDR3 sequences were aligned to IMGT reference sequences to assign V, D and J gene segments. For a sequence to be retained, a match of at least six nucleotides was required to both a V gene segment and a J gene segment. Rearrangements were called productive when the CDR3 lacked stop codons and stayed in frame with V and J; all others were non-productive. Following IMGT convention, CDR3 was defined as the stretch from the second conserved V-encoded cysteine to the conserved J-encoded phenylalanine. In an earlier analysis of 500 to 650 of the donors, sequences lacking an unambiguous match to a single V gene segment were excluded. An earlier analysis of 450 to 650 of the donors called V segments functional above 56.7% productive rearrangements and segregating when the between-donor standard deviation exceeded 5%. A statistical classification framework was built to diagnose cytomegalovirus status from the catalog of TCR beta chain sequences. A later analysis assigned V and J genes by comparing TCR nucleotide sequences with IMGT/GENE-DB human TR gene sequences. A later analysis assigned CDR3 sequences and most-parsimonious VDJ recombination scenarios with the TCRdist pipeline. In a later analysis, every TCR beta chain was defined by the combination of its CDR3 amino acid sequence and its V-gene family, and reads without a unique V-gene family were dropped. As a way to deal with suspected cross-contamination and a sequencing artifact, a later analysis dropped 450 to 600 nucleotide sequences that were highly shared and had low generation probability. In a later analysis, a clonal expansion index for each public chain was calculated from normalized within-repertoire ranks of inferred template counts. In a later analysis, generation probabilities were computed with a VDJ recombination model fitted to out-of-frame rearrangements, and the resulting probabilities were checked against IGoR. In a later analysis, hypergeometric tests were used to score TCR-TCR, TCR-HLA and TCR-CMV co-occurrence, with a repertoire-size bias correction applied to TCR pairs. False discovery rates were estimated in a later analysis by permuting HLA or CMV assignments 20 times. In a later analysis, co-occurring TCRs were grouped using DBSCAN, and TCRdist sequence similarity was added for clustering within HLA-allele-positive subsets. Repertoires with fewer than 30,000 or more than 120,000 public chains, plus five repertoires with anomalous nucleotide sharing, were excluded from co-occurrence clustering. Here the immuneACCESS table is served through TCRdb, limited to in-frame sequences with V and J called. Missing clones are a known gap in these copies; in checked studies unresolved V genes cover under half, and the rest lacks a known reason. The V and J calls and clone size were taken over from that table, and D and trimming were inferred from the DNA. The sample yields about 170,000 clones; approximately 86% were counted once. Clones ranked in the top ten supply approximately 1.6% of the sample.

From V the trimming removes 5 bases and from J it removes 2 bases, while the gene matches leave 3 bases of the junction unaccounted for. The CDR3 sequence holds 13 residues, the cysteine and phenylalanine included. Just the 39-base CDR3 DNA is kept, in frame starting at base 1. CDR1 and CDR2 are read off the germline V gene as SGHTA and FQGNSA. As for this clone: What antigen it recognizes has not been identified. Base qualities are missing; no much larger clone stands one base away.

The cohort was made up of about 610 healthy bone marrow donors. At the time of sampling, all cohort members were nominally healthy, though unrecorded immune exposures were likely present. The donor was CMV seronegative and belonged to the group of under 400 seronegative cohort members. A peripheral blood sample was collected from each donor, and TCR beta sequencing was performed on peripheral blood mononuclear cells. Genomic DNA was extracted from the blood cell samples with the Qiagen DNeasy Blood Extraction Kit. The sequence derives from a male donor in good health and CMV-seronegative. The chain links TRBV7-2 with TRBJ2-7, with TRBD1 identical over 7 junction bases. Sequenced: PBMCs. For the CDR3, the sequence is CASSQGVTYEQYF. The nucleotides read TGTGCCAGCAGCCAGGGGGTTACCTACGAGCAGTACTTC.